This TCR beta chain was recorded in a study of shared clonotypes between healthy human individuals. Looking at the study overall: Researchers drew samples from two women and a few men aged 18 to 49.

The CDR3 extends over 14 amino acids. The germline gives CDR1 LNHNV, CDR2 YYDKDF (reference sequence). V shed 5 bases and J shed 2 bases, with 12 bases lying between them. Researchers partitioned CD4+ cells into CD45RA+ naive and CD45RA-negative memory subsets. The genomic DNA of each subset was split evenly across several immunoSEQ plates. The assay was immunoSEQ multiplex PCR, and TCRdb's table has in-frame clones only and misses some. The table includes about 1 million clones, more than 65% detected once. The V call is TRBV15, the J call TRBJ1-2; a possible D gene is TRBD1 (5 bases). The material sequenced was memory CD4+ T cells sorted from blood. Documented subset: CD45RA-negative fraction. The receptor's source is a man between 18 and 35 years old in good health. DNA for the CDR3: TGTGCCACCAGCCACGGGACGCACAACTATGGCTACACCTTC. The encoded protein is CATSHGTHNYGYTF. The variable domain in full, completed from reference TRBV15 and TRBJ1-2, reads DAMVIQNPRYQVTQFGKPVTLSCSQTLNHNVMYWYQQKSSQAPKLLFHYYDKDFNNEADTPDNFQSRRPNTSFCFLDIRSPGLGDTAMYLCATSHGTHNYGYTFGSGTRLTVV.